What follows are 18 T cell receptor beta chains derived from one specimen sequenced in a study of blood T cell repertoires in COVID-19. Profiling relied on immunoSEQ multiplex PCR, and the TCRdb table lists in-frame clones only, not all of them. The sample lists over 120,000 clones, approximately 87% occurring once. The sequencing input was peripheral blood. These receptors were taken from a human donor in a cohort sampled during active COVID-19.

The CDR3 spells CAGGQRGADTQYF. The CDR3 nucleotides read TGTGCCGGGGGGCAGCGGGGAGCCGATACGCAGTATTTT. This chain uses TRBV30 with TRBJ2-3, with D perhaps TRBD2 (7 bases). CDR1 GTSNPN and CDR2 SVGIG come from the germline V gene (reference sequence). The CDR3 is made up of 13 amino acids. V lost 8 bases and J lost 6, with 18 bases in between.

In nucleotides, the CDR3 is TGCGCCAGCAGCTTGGTAACTAGCGCGACCTCCTACAATGAGCAGTTCTTC. Protein: CASSLVTSATSYNEQFF. J is TRBJ2-1 and V is TRBV5-1, with 7 bases that match TRBD2. Germline V gene lookup returns CDR1 SGHRS and CDR2 YFSETQ. V gave up 0 bases and J gave up 0 bases; unmatched junction bases: 6. This CDR3 contains 17 residues.

The V and J genes are TRBV7-2 and TRBJ1-2; D is unclear. CDR1 SGHTA and CDR2 FQGNSA come from the germline V gene. The length of the CDR3 is 13 residues. The V gene lost 0 bases and the J gene lost 2 bases, with 4 bases spanning the gap. CDR3 sequence: CASSLAGNYGYTF. The CDR3, as DNA: TGTGCCAGCAGCTTAGCCGGGAACTATGGCTACACCTTC.

This chain links TRBV28 with TRBJ2-5, with D perhaps matching TRBD2 (5 bases). The length of the CDR3 is 13 residues. CDR1 and CDR2 from the germline V gene are MDHEN and SYDVKM. Between the trimmed V and J ends, which lost 8 bases and 1 base, there was a span of 11 bases. As DNA, the CDR3 is TGTGCCAGCGAAATGAGGGTCCAAGAGACCCAGTACTTC. It translates to CASEMRVQETQYF. Using reference TRBV28 and TRBJ2-5 for the parts outside the CDR3, the full variable domain is DVKVTQSSRYLVKRTGEKVFLECVQDMDHENMFWYRQDPGLGLRLIYFSYDVKMKEKGDIPEGYSVSREKKERFSLILESASTNQTSMYLCASEMRVQETQYFGPGTRLLVL.

The rearrangement joins TRBV6-6 to TRBJ2-5; tentatively, D is TRBD2 (5 bases). V shed 3 bases and J shed 1 base, with 9 bases lying between them. Germline loops: CDR1 MNHNY, CDR2 SVGAGI (reference sequence). This CDR3 contains 14 residues. CDR3 amino acids: CASSYTEVQETQYF. In DNA, the CDR3 is TGTGCCAGCAGTTATACGGAGGTCCAAGAGACCCAGTACTTC.

J is TRBJ1-6 and V is TRBV19; 7 positions match TRBD1. Per germline, CDR1 LNHDA and CDR2 SQIVND (reference sequence). Unmatched junction bases numbered 5, after V lost 2 bases and J lost 7 bases. The CDR3 sequence is 15 residues long. CDR3: CASSINTGANSPLHF. CDR3 nucleotide sequence: TGTGCCAGTAGTATAAATACAGGGGCGAATTCACCCCTCCACTTT.

This clone showed up just a few times. This chain connects TRBV7-2 to TRBJ1-5, with D hard to call. CDR1 is SGHTA and CDR2 is FQGNSA in the germline V gene. V was clipped by 3 bases and J by 5 bases, with 8 bases between them. This CDR3 has 13 amino acids. The CDR3 nucleotides read TGTGCCAGCAGCTTTGACACGTATCAGCCCCAGCATTTT. It is translated as CASSFDTYQPQHF.

This clone was picked up one time. This chain connects TRBV29-1 to TRBJ2-7, with 9 bases aligning to TRBD1. The V gene end was trimmed by 7 bases and the J gene end by 3 bases; junction bases not matched to a gene: 4. CDR1 is SQVTM, CDR2 ANQGSEA, per germline. CDR3 length: 12 amino acids. Here the CDR3 DNA reads TGCAGCGCCCGACAGGGGGGCTACGAGCAGTACTTC. It translates to CSARQGGYEQYF.

This chain uses TRBV19 with TRBJ1-3; 7 bases are a match to TRBD1. The CDR3 has 17 amino acids. Trimming at V came to 5 bases and at J to 0 bases, leaving 10 bases not matched to a gene. Germline loops: CDR1 LNHDA, CDR2 SQIVND (reference sequence). CDR3 sequence: CASSVPPDRSSGNTIYF. In nucleotides, the CDR3 is TGTGCCAGTAGTGTCCCCCCGGACAGGAGCTCTGGAAACACCATATATTTT.

The J gene is TRBJ2-1, the V gene TRBV29-1; 11 nucleotides align to TRBD1. The CDR3 has 14 amino acids. V was clipped by 2 bases and J by 12 bases; unmatched bases: 9. Germline V gene lookup returns CDR1 SQVTM and CDR2 ANQGSEA. CDR3 sequence: CSVEKTGQGERQFF. CDR3 DNA sequence: TGCAGCGTTGAAAAAACGGGACAGGGGGAAAGGCAGTTCTTC.

The rearrangement uses TRBV10-1 and TRBJ2-3; the match to TRBD1 covers 7 bases. CDR1 and CDR2 (germline): WNHNN, SYGVQD (reference sequence). V lost 4 bases to trimming and J lost 0 bases; unmatched junction nucleotides: 1. The CDR3 totals 14 residues. This chain's CDR3 is CASSGDRSTDTQYF. CDR3 DNA sequence: TGCGCCAGCAGTGGGGACAGAAGCACAGATACGCAGTATTTT.

In nucleotides, the CDR3 is TGTGCCAGCAGCCAAGATCTTGTCAGCGCGCGGCTCCGGAATGGCTACACCTTC. Translating it yields CASSQDLVSARLRNGYTF. The chain couples TRBV3-1 (or the pseudogene TRBV3-2) to TRBJ1-2; the D is unclear. This CDR3 comprises 18 residues. Trimming removed 0 bases from V and 6 bases from J, with 23 bases in between. Germline V gives CDR1 LGHDT, CDR2 YNNKEL (reference sequence).

J is TRBJ2-7 and V is TRBV7-8, with D maybe TRBD1 (6 bases). There are 14 residues in the CDR3. Deletions cut 6 bases from V and 2 bases from J, with 14 bases between. Germline-derived CDR1 and CDR2 are SGHVS and FQNEAQ. CDR3 amino acids: CASSSRDMAYEQYF. The CDR3 DNA reads TGTGCCAGCAGTTCACGGGACATGGCCTACGAGCAGTACTTC.

The rearrangement joins TRBV10-3 to TRBJ1-1; D unresolved. V lost 0 bases to trimming and J lost 4 bases, with 12 bases between them. The CDR3 length is 15 residues. CDR1 and CDR2 (germline): ENHRY, SYGVKD. In DNA form, the CDR3 reads TGTGCCATCAGTGAGTCTTCTGGCAGTTTCACTGAAGCTTTCTTT. Amino acid sequence: CAISESSGSFTEAFF.

The chain links TRBV10-3 to TRBJ1-2; weak D call: TRBD1 (5 bases). Germline values: CDR1 ENHRY, CDR2 SYGVKD. The CDR3 is made up of 14 amino acids. The V end lost 6 bases, the J end lost 1 base, and 12 bases lay between the germline ends. Here the CDR3 DNA reads TGTGCCATCAGGGCCGGGGGGGGTAACTATGGCTACACCTTC. It codes for CAIRAGGGNYGYTF.

The V gene is TRBV9, the J gene TRBJ1-1; TRBD1 matches at 8 bases. The V gene end was trimmed by 0 bases and the J gene end by 13 bases; junction bases not matched to a gene: 8. This CDR3 has 13 residues. Looked up from germline, CDR1 is SGDLS and CDR2 is YYNGEE. The CDR3 region is CASSVEVTGVDFF. The CDR3 region has the DNA TGTGCCAGCAGCGTAGAGGTGACAGGGGTGGATTTCTTT.

This chain joins TRBV2 and TRBJ1-1, with 7 bases aligning to TRBD1. Germline assignment: CDR1 SNHLY and CDR2 FYNNEI. Trimming cost V 1 base and J 2 bases; bases outside gene matches: 4. The length of the CDR3 is 15 residues. The chain's CDR3 is CASSEVRGANTEAFF. As DNA, the CDR3 is TGTGCCAGCAGTGAAGTCAGGGGGGCTAACACTGAAGCTTTCTTT.

V and J are TRBV9 and TRBJ2-6, with D hard to call. This CDR3 contains 14 residues. Germline V gene data show CDR1 as SGDLS and CDR2 as YYNGEE. Trimming pared 4 bases from V and 1 base from J, leaving 6 bases between. The CDR3 protein is CASSPSSGANVLTF. CDR3 bases: TGTGCCAGCAGCCCTAGTTCTGGGGCCAACGTCCTGACTTTC.